This paragraph covers one TCR beta chain sequence. Its antigen is currently unknown. Template switching created a universal primer site, and the cDNA included unique molecular identifiers. TCRdb ran MiXCR on the 5' RACE reads and lists one entry per CDR3 protein. The sample holds 540,000 or so distinct CDR3 sequences, about 20% seen once. This specimen comes from a study of identical twins. Findings of the study overall: With beta out-of-frame sequences, excess sharing by twins was weaker.

These records were also assigned to another study, of yellow fever vaccine responses in identical twins.

The sequence derives from a woman aged 18-29 years in good health. What was sequenced was CD4+ T cells sorted from blood.

CDR3 sequence: CASSDRGKNSPLHF. In DNA form, the CDR3 reads TGTGCCAGCAGTGACAGGGGAAAAAATTCACCCCTCCACTTT. This chain uses TRBV6-2 or TRBV6-3 with TRBJ1-6; 8 nucleotides agree with TRBD1. The CDR3 spans 14 residues. V was clipped by 5 bases and J by 7 bases; unmatched bases: 4. Germline assignment: CDR1 MNHEY and CDR2 SVGEGT.